The 18 T cell receptor beta chains below all came from one sample that was sequenced in a study of cytomegalovirus exposure and HLA in healthy donors. The PCR used 60 Vbeta and 13 Jbeta primers. Clones were read by immunoSEQ multiplex PCR, and TCRdb kept only the in-frame ones, dropping some. The sample yields some 150,000 clones, about four fifths seen once. Sequencing was carried out using PBMCs. These receptors were taken from a man in his forties or fifties in good health and CMV-seropositive.

The chain is built from TRBV27 and TRBJ2-2, with TRBD2 identical over 12 bases. Germline CDR1 MNHEY, CDR2 SMNVEV (reference sequence). The V and J ends lost 4 bases and 5 bases, in that order; junction bases with no gene match: 14. This CDR3 is built from 19 residues. The CDR3, as DNA: TGTGCCAGCAGTTCCAGACTAGCGGGAGAGTCCTTGAGGACCGGGGAGCTGTTTTTT. Translated: CASSSRLAGESLRTGELFF.

V usage is TRBV12-2 and J usage is TRBJ2-6; the table gives TRBD2 as D, unverified against the DNA. TRBV12-2 is given as a pseudogene. The CDR3 loop spans 18 amino acids. The CDR3 spells CASRRVTSGISGANVLTF. CDR3 nucleotides: TGTGCAAGTCGCCGTGTGACTAGCGGGATCAGTGGGGCCAACGTCCTGACTTTC.

V gene TRBV28 combines with J gene TRBJ2-5; TRBD2 aligns across 12 bases. J was trimmed by 5 bases and V by 2 bases; bases with no gene match: 15. The CDR3 covers 19 residues. The germline V gene has CDR1 MDHEN and CDR2 SYDVKM. CDR3 loop: CASSLGASGRAERMETQYF. CDR3 nucleotides: TGTGCCAGCAGTTTAGGGGCTAGCGGGAGGGCCGAGAGAATGGAGACCCAGTACTTC.

The V and J genes are TRBV14 and TRBJ1-4; no reliable D call. Germline V lookup: CDR1 SGHDN, CDR2 FVKESK. Trimming removed 0 bases from V and 7 bases from J, with 24 bases in between. The CDR3 runs 19 residues. The CDR3, as DNA: TGTGCCAGCAGCCAAGATCTTGGTCCGGCCAGCGTATTAGGTGAAAAACTGTTTTTT. Its protein product is CASSQDLGPASVLGEKLFF.

This clone was detected only once. The DNA for the CDR3 is TGTGCCAGCGAGGAGCGGGCCCTGGCGGAGACCCAGTACTTC. This translates into CASEERALAETQYF. The chain is built from TRBV2 and TRBJ2-5; D perhaps matches TRBD2 (6 bases). The CDR3 runs to 14 residues. The germline V and J ends were trimmed by 8 bases and 5 bases, with 18 bases remaining between them. Germline values: CDR1 SNHLY, CDR2 FYNNEI.

The J gene is TRBJ2-1, the V gene TRBV11-3; possibly TRBD1 for D (6 bases). The V gene lost 2 bases and the J gene lost 8 bases, with 13 bases spanning the gap. The CDR3 runs 14 residues. Germline CDR1 and CDR2: SGHNT and YENEEA. The chain's CDR3 is CASSLSAGVDEQFF. The CDR3 region has the DNA TGTGCCAGCAGCTTAAGTGCAGGGGTCGATGAGCAGTTCTTC.

V gene TRBV5-6 combines with J gene TRBJ2-1; D remains unclear. V gave up 4 bases and J gave up 4 bases, with 3 bases separating them. Germline V gives CDR1 SGHDT, CDR2 YYEEEE. This CDR3 is 11 amino acids long. This chain's CDR3 is CASSQYNEQFF. CDR3 DNA sequence: TGTGCCAGCAGCCAGTACAATGAGCAGTTCTTC.

CDR3 in amino acids: CASSVQGGELFF. As DNA, the CDR3 is TGTGCCAGCAGCGTACAGGGAGGGGAGCTGTTTTTT. The chain links TRBV9 to TRBJ2-2; possible D gene TRBD1, 5 bases. Trimming took off 1 base at V and 8 bases at J, with 6 bases between the two ends. In germline, CDR1 is SGDLS, CDR2 YYNGEE. This CDR3 has 12 residues.

This rearrangement joins TRBV11-2 to TRBJ1-1, with 8 nucleotides matching TRBD1. Per the germline V gene, CDR1 is SGHAT and CDR2 is FQNNGV. Trimming removed 5 bases from V and 2 bases from J; junction bases left unmatched: 7. This CDR3 region has 15 residues. In DNA, the CDR3 is TGTGCCAGCAGCAAAGACGGACAGGGTAACACTGAAGCTTTCTTT. Its protein product is CASSKDGQGNTEAFF.

The chain uses TRBV1 and TRBJ2-1; the table's D gene call, TRBD1, was not cross checked with the DNA. TRBV1 is shown as a pseudogene. The CDR3 totals 11 residues. The DNA for the CDR3 is TGCACCAGCAGCTCATACAATGAGCAGTTCTTC. Amino acids: CTSSSYNEQFF.

V and J are TRBV27 and TRBJ2-7; D is perhaps TRBD2 (5 bases). Germline loops: CDR1 MNHEY, CDR2 SMNVEV (reference sequence). CDR3 size: 16 residues. V shed 5 bases and J shed 3 bases, with 20 bases lying between them. As DNA, the CDR3 is TGTGCCAGCAGTCCCCTCTGGGTAGGGAGCGACTACGAGCAGTACTTC. It is translated as CASSPLWVGSDYEQYF.

The chain is built from TRBV28 and TRBJ1-4, with 7 bases aligning to TRBD1. The germline V gene encodes CDR1 MDHEN and CDR2 SYDVKM. This CDR3 spans 14 amino acids. V shed 5 bases and J 9 bases; nucleotides not matched to a gene: 9. The CDR3 loop reads CASSVMGTVQKLFF. The CDR3 DNA reads as TGTGCCAGCAGTGTAATGGGGACAGTTCAAAAACTGTTTTTT.

The chain combines TRBV2 with TRBJ1-2; 7 nucleotides align to TRBD1. The CDR3 runs to 14 residues. The junction had 7 bases not matched to a gene; V was cut back by 4 bases and J by 5 bases. Germline CDR1 reads SNHLY; CDR2 reads FYNNEI. CDR3 region: CASSGVGRGYGYTF. The CDR3, as DNA: TGTGCCAGCAGTGGGGTCGGCAGGGGGTATGGCTACACCTTC.

This rearrangement joins TRBV7-9 to TRBJ2-2; D might be TRBD2 (6 bases). The CDR3 length is 16 residues. V was trimmed by 0 bases and J by 2 bases, leaving 10 bases between them. Germline CDR1 reads SEHNR; CDR2 reads FQNEAQ (reference sequence). The CDR3 reads CASSLAGGLNTGELFF. The DNA for the CDR3 is TGTGCCAGCAGCTTAGCGGGGGGACTTAACACCGGGGAGCTGTTTTTT.

The rearrangement links TRBV28 to TRBJ2-7, with D possibly TRBD1 on 6 matching bases. The V gene lost 5 bases and the J gene lost 3 bases, with 8 bases spanning the gap. CDR1 and CDR2 (germline): MDHEN, SYDVKM. CDR3 length: 12 residues. The CDR3 loop is CASSGQNYEQYF. CDR3 coding DNA: TGTGCCAGCAGTGGACAGAACTACGAGCAGTACTTC.

The gene calls are TRBV27 and TRBJ2-1; the D gene is possibly TRBD2 (7 bases). Per germline, CDR1 MNHEY and CDR2 SMNVEV (reference sequence). The V end was cut by 4 bases, the J end by 2 bases, with 9 bases between. CDR3 length equals 14 residues. CDR3: CASSSGGAYNEQFF. As DNA, the CDR3 is TGTGCCAGCAGTTCGGGGGGCGCCTACAATGAGCAGTTCTTC.

V gene TRBV30 combines with J gene TRBJ2-7; TRBD2 aligns across 8 bases. Germline lookup yields CDR1 GTSNPN and CDR2 SVGIG (reference sequence). The CDR3 covers 14 residues. The V segment lost 1 base and the J segment 3 bases; nucleotides outside the gene matches: 5. The DNA of the CDR3 is TGTGCCTGGAGTGAAACTAGCGGATTCTACGAGCAGTACTTC. Amino acids: CAWSETSGFYEQYF.

The chain links TRBV4-1 to TRBJ1-3; no clear D. The CDR3 is 15 residues long. Germline V gives CDR1 MGHRA, CDR2 YSYEKL. V was trimmed by 1 base and J by 6 bases, leaving 13 bases between them. The CDR3 protein is CASSQVGVAANTIYF. As DNA, the CDR3 is TGCGCCAGCAGCCAAGTCGGAGTGGCGGCAAACACCATATATTTT.